The rows below give T cell receptor beta chains drawn from one sample of a study of T-cell reconstitution after alpha-beta-depleted transplantation in children. Via MiXCR, TCRdb re-called the PCR reads, giving one row per CDR3 protein. Here the sample spans hundreds of thousands of distinct CDR3 sequences, around 14% being singletons. The sample was PBMCs, taken before TCRalphabeta/CD19-depleted stem cell transplant. These receptor sequences come from a girl aged 2 to 10 with congenital amegakaryocytic thrombocytopenia, due to receive a stem cell transplant. Each CDR3 is given with its conserved first and last residue. The D gene is left open where the match is weak. Some rows mark clone size as missing; the rest say once, few, many or name a class of expanded clone.

many	16	-	TRBV7-9	TRBJ2-7	TGTGCCAGCAGCATACGAACAGATGCGGGGTTCTACGAGCAGTACTTC	CASSIRTDAGFYEQYF
many	15	TRBD2	TRBV12-5	TRBJ2-1	TGTGCTAGTGGCCCGGGACTAGCGGGACCAAATGAGCAGTTCTTC	CASGPGLAGPNEQFF
many	15	TRBD1	TRBV5-1	TRBJ2-1	TGCGCCAGCAGCTTGGCCGGGACAGGGTACAATGAGCAGTTCTTC	CASSLAGTGYNEQFF
-	16	-	TRBV12-3/TRBV12-4	TRBJ1-3	TGTGCCAGCAGTTCTGGGGCCTTGACAGTAGGAAACACCATATATTTT	CASSSGALTVGNTIYF
many	11	-	TRBV20-1	TRBJ2-5	TGCAGTGCACTGACACGGGAGACCCAGTACTTC	CSALTRETQYF
few	17	TRBD2	TRBV11-2	TRBJ2-3	TGTGCCAGCAGCTTTTTACCCGGGCTAGCGGTCACAGATACGCAGTATTTT	CASSFLPGLAVTDTQYF
few	12	-	TRBV5-4	TRBJ2-7	TGTGCCAGCAGCACAGGAGGGGGCGAGCAGTACTTC	CASSTGGGEQYF
few	14	TRBD2	TRBV5-5	TRBJ2-1	TGTGCCAGCGGCCCCGGGAGGGCCTCCAATGAGCAGTTCTTC	CASGPGRASNEQFF
many	17	-	TRBV9	TRBJ1-1	TGTGCCAGCAGCGGCCAGAGGGTAAGGGTAATGAACACTGAAGCTTTCTTT	CASSGQRVRVMNTEAFF
-	13	-	TRBV12-3/TRBV12-4	TRBJ2-7	TGTGCCAGCAGTCTAATCGATCCTTACGAGCAGTACTTC	CASSLIDPYEQYF
-	16	TRBD2	TRBV29-1	TRBJ2-2	TGCAGCGTCCGGGCGCTAGCGGGAGAGGTCACCGGGGAGCTGTTTTTT	CSVRALAGEVTGELFF